This T cell receptor (beta chain) was captured by sequencing in a study of blood T cell repertoires in COVID-19. Across the whole study: Samples representing acute and convalescent COVID-19 were sourced from the United States, Italy and Spain.

As processed by the authors: Reference gene primer amplification in the assay estimated nucleated cell counts. Only in-frame clones appear in the TCRdb table, and some are missing; sequencing was by immunoSEQ multiplex PCR. The V and J calls and clone size were taken over from that table, and D and trimming were inferred from the DNA. Found here are approximately 76,000 clones, 88% of them singletons; the top ten hold 40% to 55%. The CDR3 loop spans 16 amino acids. Germline values: CDR1 SGHTA, CDR2 FQGNSA. Trimming removed 3 bases from V and 0 bases from J, with 12 bases in between. The rearrangement joins TRBV7-2 to TRBJ1-3; D ambiguous. Material: peripheral blood. The sequence was obtained from a human donor in a cohort sampled during active COVID-19. In DNA form, the CDR3 reads TGTGCCAGCAGCTTTTTTCCCCGGAGCTCTGGAAACACCATATATTTT. This gives the protein CASSFFPRSSGNTIYF.